This note documents a single T cell receptor beta chain sequence. Per the original data handling: The assay estimated nucleated cells by amplifying reference gene primers. TCRdb keeps only in-frame clones here, not all; method: immunoSEQ multiplex PCR. V and J calls and clone size are copied from that table; D and trimming were computed from the DNA. This sample carries roughly 75,000 clones, more than 80% of them seen once, and the ten largest clones take less than 9%. The sample originates from a study of blood T cell repertoires in COVID-19. The V and J ends lost 4 bases and 7 bases respectively, with 13 bases between them. The length of the CDR3 is 13 residues. CDR1 is LNHDA and CDR2 is SQIVND in the germline V gene (reference sequence).

The chain joins TRBV19 to TRBJ1-1; D is uncertain. The sequencing input was peripheral blood. This receptor was taken from a human donor in a cohort sampled during active COVID-19. CDR3 coding DNA: TGTGCCAGTAGTAAGGATGGGGAGATTGAAGCTTTCTTT. Its translation: CASSKDGEIEAFF.